A selection of T cell receptor beta chains follows, all from one sample in a study of shared clonotypes between healthy human individuals. This table comes from immunoSEQ multiplex PCR, and its TCRdb copy is limited to in-frame clones, with some not included. Of 950,000 to 1,100,000 clones listed, about three quarters were seen once; the top ten hold 1.4%. The sequenced sample was memory CD4+ T cells sorted from blood. These receptors came from a young man in good health. CDR3s include the opening cysteine and the closing phenylalanine or tryptophan. The order of the fields is V gene, J gene, clone size, D gene, CDR3 DNA, CDR3 protein. D genes are given only for firm matches. The size field is filled for only some rows; it gives once, few, many or a size class.

TRBV6-6	TRBJ2-3	once	.	TGTGCCAGCAGTTTCCTCGCTAGCACAGATACGCAGTATTTT	CASSFLASTDTQYF
TRBV27	TRBJ2-1	.	TRBD2	TGTGCCAGCAGTCCTGGGACTAGCGGGAGAGCTGGTGAGCAGTTCTTC	CASSPGTSGRAGEQFF
TRBV10-1	TRBJ2-7	.	TRBD2	TGCGCCAGCAGTTCCGGGACTACCCCCTACGAGCAGTACTTC	CASSSGTTPYEQYF
TRBV20-1	TRBJ1-1	few	.	TGCAGTGCTAGAGGGCCAAAAGCTTTCTTT	CSARGPKAFF
TRBV7-2	TRBJ2-7	.	TRBD2	TGTGCCAGCAGACCCCCACTAGCGCGTTCCTACGAGCAGTACTTC	CASRPPLARSYEQYF
TRBV10-3	TRBJ1-3	.	.	TGTGCCATCAGTGACCAGAACTTGGGAAACACCATATATTTT	CAISDQNLGNTIYF
TRBV6-6	TRBJ2-1	.	.	TGTGCCAGCAGTCCCGGAGACCGGGGGTACAATGAGCAGTTCTTC	CASSPGDRGYNEQFF
TRBV6-5	TRBJ2-2	.	TRBD1	TGTGCCAGCAGTTATTGGGACAGGGCGACCGGGGAGCTGTTTTTT	CASSYWDRATGELFF
TRBV5-1	TRBJ2-3	.	.	TGCGCCAGCAGCTTGGACAGAGTAACAGATACGCAGTATTTT	CASSLDRVTDTQYF
TRBV2	TRBJ2-1	.	.	TGTGCCAGCAGTGAGAGCCAGGGAAGATACAATGAGCAGTTCTTC	CASSESQGRYNEQFF
TRBV6-5	TRBJ2-1	few	.	TGTGCCACCGCGAAGGGGGGCGCGGGTAATGAGCAGTTCTTC	CATAKGGAGNEQFF
TRBV10-3	TRBJ2-1	.	TRBD2	TGTGCCATCAGTGGCGGAGGGACTAGCGACAATGAGCAGTTCTTC	CAISGGGTSDNEQFF
TRBV30	TRBJ1-6	once	TRBD1	TGTGCCTGGAGTTTGGGACAGGGAATTAGTTCACCCCTCCACTTT	CAWSLGQGISSPLHF
TRBV5-1	TRBJ2-5	.	TRBD2	TGCGCCAGCAGCATTCGACTAGCGGGAGGAGAGACCCAGTACTTC	CASSIRLAGGETQYF
TRBV5-1	TRBJ2-7	.	TRBD1	TGCGCCAGCAGCTTGGGACAGGGCGGATACGAGCAGTACTTC	CASSLGQGGYEQYF
TRBV6-1	TRBJ1-2	.	TRBD1	TGTGCCAGCAGTGAAGCGGTGACAGGGGCTTTCGGCTACACCTTC	CASSEAVTGAFGYTF
TRBV6-1	TRBJ2-1	.	.	TGTGCCAGCAGTGAAATCTGGAATGAGCAGTTCTTC	CASSEIWNEQFF
TRBV4-1	TRBJ1-3	.	.	TGCGCCACGGACGGACAAGGAAACACCATATATTTT	CATDGQGNTIYF
TRBV5-6	TRBJ1-1	.	.	TGTGCCAGCAGCCCCAGATGGACGTGGAACACTGAAGCTTTCTTT	CASSPRWTWNTEAFF
TRBV21-1	TRBJ2-1	.	.	TGTGCCAGCTATAGAAGGACTAGCGGGAAGAATGAGCAGTTCTTC	CASYRRTSGKNEQFF